Detailed here is one TCR beta chain. No antigen is known for it. The lymph nodes were axillary draining lymph nodes from breast cancer patients. These data are taken from a study of breast tumors, draining lymph nodes, adjacent tissues. Study-level points and caveats: Tumors had less TCR diversity than lymph nodes, more than nontumor tissue. Data fit most tumor T cells coming from lymph node, expanding in tumor.

TCRdb re-analysed the multiplex PCR reads in MiXCR, keeping a single row per CDR3 protein. The profile covers about 180,000 distinct CDR3 sequences, with roughly 30% appearing a single time and about 3.9% taken by the ten largest. The TCR originated in a female donor with breast cancer. Some clones in this sample may be carry-over from other donors' samples. The sample was axillary lymph node tissue.

The CDR3 DNA follows: TGCAGCGTTGAAGATACCTCCGGGCTCCCTGGGGCCAACGTCCTGACTTTC. Amino acids: CSVEDTSGLPGANVLTF. This chain uses TRBV29-1 with TRBJ2-6; D is undetermined. Deletions cut 0 bases from V and 2 bases from J, with 14 bases between. CDR3 length: 17 amino acids. The germline V gene has CDR1 SQVTM and CDR2 ANQGSEA.